This TCR beta chain was found in a study of Tregs in tolerant kidney transplant recipients. Study-level findings and limits: This study did not directly address biological reproducibility.

Profiled with immunoSEQ multiplex PCR; TCRdb holds only in-frame clones, not every one. The profile shows tens of thousands of clones, around 90% of them singletons. In regard to this clone: Its antigen is still unknown.

V shed 3 bases, J shed 3 bases, and the junction held 8 bases outside the gene matches. Germline loops: CDR1 LNHNV, CDR2 YYDKDF (reference sequence). The CDR3 runs to 16 residues. This receptor was identified in a human donor in good health. The rearrangement joins TRBV15 to TRBJ2-7, with 10 bases aligning to TRBD2. The sequenced material came from CD8+ T cells from blood. The CDR3 bases are TGTGCCACCAGCAGTCCCTCTAGCGGGAGACTCTACGAGCAGTACTTC. Residues: CATSSPSSGRLYEQYF.